Each of the 26 T cell receptor beta chains below was sequenced from the same sample in a study of blood T cell repertoires in COVID-19. Measured with immunoSEQ multiplex PCR; TCRdb has only the in-frame clones, and not every one. The sample lists 200,000 to 250,000 clones, roughly 80% occurring once. The sequencing input was peripheral blood. The receptor set was obtained from a woman over 75 with COVID-19, enrolled during active disease.

Only one count was recorded for this clone. The genes are TRBV29-1 and TRBJ1-5; TRBD1 might be the D (6 bases). V was cut by 4 bases and J by 3 bases, with 10 bases left in between. The CDR3 has 13 residues. The V gene's germline CDR1 is SQVTM and CDR2 ANQGSEA. As DNA, the CDR3 is TGCAGCGTTGGGCAGGGGTCCAATCAGCCCCAGCATTTT. This codes for CSVGQGSNQPQHF. The full variable domain, in which reference TRBV29-1 and TRBJ1-5 provide the parts outside the CDR3, is SAVISQKPSRDICQRGTSLTIQCQVDSQVTMMFWYRQQPGQSLTLIATANQGSEATYESGFVIDKFPISRPNLTFSTLTVSNMSPEDSSIYLCSVGQGSNQPQHFGDGTRLSIL.

The chain employs TRBV28 and TRBJ2-1; a weak D match, TRBD2 (7 bases). V shed 6 bases and J shed 1 base, with 16 bases lying between them. The germline V gene encodes CDR1 MDHEN and CDR2 SYDVKM. The length of the CDR3 is 16 residues. The CDR3: CASRGGASGSYNEQFF. The CDR3 nucleotides read TGTGCCAGCAGGGGGGGGGCTAGTGGTTCCTACAATGAGCAGTTCTTC.

The chain carries TRBV15 and TRBJ1-1; weak D call: TRBD1 (5 bases). The CDR3 extends over 15 amino acids. Looked up from germline, CDR1 is LNHNV and CDR2 is YYDKDF (reference sequence). Trimming removed 3 bases at V and 0 bases at J, with 11 bases between. The CDR3 sequence: CATSRTDRLNTEAFF. The CDR3 nucleotides read TGTGCCACCAGCAGGACCGACAGATTGAACACTGAAGCTTTCTTT.

This rearrangement joins TRBV6-5 to TRBJ2-1, with 8 bases identical to TRBD1. CDR1 MNHEY and CDR2 SVGAGI come from the germline V gene. This CDR3 has 15 amino acids. V trimming: 5 bases; J trimming: 15 bases; junction bases outside the gene matches: 18. The CDR3 here is CASSNFVDRERWRFF. Here the CDR3 DNA reads TGTGCCAGCAGTAACTTTGTGGACAGGGAACGGTGGAGGTTCTTC.

The DNA for the CDR3 is TGTGCCAGCAGTTTATCCCCCCACGGGGATGAGCAGTTCTTC. It is translated as CASSLSPHGDEQFF. The chain joins TRBV27 to TRBJ2-1; TRBD2 is a possible D gene (5 bases). Trimming removed 0 bases from V and 8 bases from J, with 11 bases in between. The germline gives CDR1 MNHEY, CDR2 SMNVEV (reference sequence). The CDR3 is made up of 14 amino acids.

V and J are TRBV28 and TRBJ2-7, with D hard to call. V was trimmed by 2 bases and J by 0 bases, leaving 17 bases between them. CDR1 and CDR2 from the germline V gene are MDHEN and SYDVKM. The CDR3 is 17 residues long. As DNA, the CDR3 is TGTGCCAGCAGTTTACGAGGTGGCCAATGGCGCTCCTACGAGCAGTACTTC. Protein product: CASSLRGGQWRSYEQYF.

CDR3 bases: TGTGCCGGACGACAGGGCCAATCGGATAACTATGGCTACACCTTC. Its translation is CAGRQGQSDNYGYTF. The rearrangement links TRBV2 to TRBJ1-2, with 7 bases fitting TRBD1. The germline CDR1 and CDR2 sequences are SNHLY and FYNNEI. J was trimmed by 1 base and V by 11 bases; bases with no gene match: 13. CDR3 length: 15 amino acids.

This chain links TRBV7-6 with TRBJ1-4, with a tentative D call TRBD1 (5 bases). The V end lost 5 bases, the J end lost 4 bases, and 23 bases lay between the germline ends. There are 18 residues in the CDR3. Germline CDR1 and CDR2: SGHVS and FNYEAQ. CDR3 DNA: TGTGCCAGCAGCCTTCACCGCGGTGGGCAGGGCTTTAATGAAAAACTGTTTTTT. This gives the protein CASSLHRGGQGFNEKLFF.

The V call is TRBV12-3 or TRBV12-4, the J call TRBJ2-5; D is uncertain. V lost 3 bases to trimming and J lost 4 bases, with 9 bases between them. The length of the CDR3 is 13 residues. The CDR3: CASSLWARETQYF. Written as DNA, the CDR3 is TGTGCCAGCAGTTTGTGGGCCAGAGAGACCCAGTACTTC.

V is TRBV5-4 and J is TRBJ1-1; 7 bases align to TRBD1. After removal of 8 bases from V and 4 bases from J, the junction contained 8 bases not matched to a gene. Per the germline V gene, CDR1 is SGHNT and CDR2 is YYREEE (reference sequence). The CDR3 runs to 13 residues. The CDR3 protein is CASTRDSSTEAFF. CDR3 bases: TGTGCCAGTACAAGGGACAGCTCCACTGAAGCTTTCTTT.

This clone was observed a handful of times. V and J are TRBV19 and TRBJ1-4; TRBD1 might be the D (6 bases). The V gene lost 5 bases and the J gene lost 2 bases, with 12 bases spanning the gap. Germline CDR1 is LNHDA and CDR2 is SQIVND (reference sequence). The CDR3 runs 15 residues. CDR3 residues: CASSSTGNTNEKLFF. In DNA, the CDR3 is TGTGCCAGTAGTTCAACAGGGAACACTAATGAAAAACTGTTTTTT.

This rearrangement joins TRBV3-1 (or the pseudogene TRBV3-2) to TRBJ2-5, with TRBD2 matching 9 bases. The J segment lost 5 bases and the V segment lost 1 base, leaving 5 bases of the junction unmatched. Germline V gives CDR1 LGHDT, CDR2 YNNKEL (reference sequence). This CDR3 is built from 15 residues. The CDR3 DNA sequence: TGTGCCAGCAGCCAAGTCCTAGCGGGGAAGGAGACCCAGTACTTC. Its translation: CASSQVLAGKETQYF.

This chain joins TRBV6-1 and TRBJ2-1, with D hard to call. V lost 1 base and J lost 3, with 7 bases in between. Germline V gene lookup returns CDR1 MNHNS and CDR2 SASEGT. The length of the CDR3 is 14 residues. The CDR3 DNA follows: TGTGCCAGCAGTGAAGGACCAGGCTACAATGAGCAGTTCTTC. It yields the protein CASSEGPGYNEQFF.

The chain carries TRBV7-9 and TRBJ1-2; 9 nucleotides align to TRBD1. The CDR3 sequence is 13 residues long. Germline trimming cut 5 bases from V and 8 bases from J; bases unmatched to any gene: 6. The germline V gene encodes CDR1 SEHNR and CDR2 FQNEAQ (reference sequence). CDR3 region: CASSPWTGEGYTF. CDR3 sequence (DNA): TGTGCCAGCAGCCCCTGGACAGGGGAGGGCTACACCTTC.

This clone showed up just once. The V gene is TRBV19, the J gene TRBJ2-2; 7 positions match TRBD2. CDR1 and CDR2 (germline): LNHDA, SQIVND (reference sequence). The CDR3 runs 13 residues. V gave up 2 bases and J gave up 7 bases; unmatched junction bases: 1. In DNA form, the CDR3 reads TGTGCCAGTAGTATACCGGGGGGCGGGGAGCTGTTTTTT. It encodes CASSIPGGGELFF.

The chain is built from TRBV5-1 and TRBJ1-1; the D is unclear. Germline CDR1 and CDR2: SGHRS and YFSETQ. V dropped 2 bases and J dropped 4 bases, with 12 bases sitting between them. This CDR3 contains 14 residues. The CDR3 reads CASSFEPVGTEAFF. CDR3 bases: TGCGCCAGCAGCTTTGAGCCGGTCGGCACTGAAGCTTTCTTT.

The V gene is TRBV28, the J gene TRBJ2-3; 10 positions match TRBD1. Trimming at V came to 3 bases and at J to 1 base, leaving 4 bases not matched to a gene. CDR1 MDHEN and CDR2 SYDVKM come from the germline V gene. CDR3 size: 16 residues. In DNA form, the CDR3 reads TGTGCCAGCAGTTTGATCGGGACAGGGGGCACAGATACGCAGTATTTT. Residues: CASSLIGTGGTDTQYF.

V usage is TRBV3-1 (or the pseudogene TRBV3-2) and J usage is TRBJ1-1; D not resolved. This CDR3 spans 14 amino acids. Trimming left V 4 bases short and J 2 bases short, with 11 bases between. Germline CDR1 LGHDT, CDR2 YNNKEL (reference sequence). The chain's CDR3 is CASSLGEVNTEAFF. The CDR3, as DNA: TGTGCCAGCAGCCTTGGGGAGGTCAACACTGAAGCTTTCTTT.

The genes are TRBV28 and TRBJ2-3, with TRBD1 matching over 7 bases. This CDR3 region has 15 residues. V trimming: 5 bases; J trimming: 0 bases; junction bases outside the gene matches: 5. Germline CDR1 is MDHEN and CDR2 is SYDVKM. CDR3 loop: CASSSFRGSTDTQYF. Here the CDR3 DNA reads TGTGCCAGCAGTAGCTTCAGGGGGAGCACAGATACGCAGTATTTT.

The rearrangement joins TRBV29-1 to TRBJ2-1, with 10 bases identical to TRBD2. Germline trimming cut 6 bases from V and 6 bases from J; bases unmatched to any gene: 5. This CDR3 spans 13 amino acids. CDR1 SQVTM and CDR2 ANQGSEA come from the germline V gene. Here the CDR3 DNA reads TGCAGCGTCGTGAGGACTAGCGGCAATGAGCAGTTCTTC. Amino acid sequence: CSVVRTSGNEQFF.

J is TRBJ1-1 and V is TRBV5-1; unclear D gene. Germline V gene data show CDR1 as SGHRS and CDR2 as YFSETQ. V was pared by 4 bases and J by 1 base, with 8 bases between. The CDR3 runs 13 residues. This CDR3 is CASSPQENTEAFF. As DNA, the CDR3 is TGCGCCAGCAGCCCTCAGGAGAACACTGAAGCTTTCTTT.

The gene calls are TRBV11-3 and TRBJ2-7; the D is unclear. CDR3 size: 15 residues. Trimming left V 1 base short and J 0 bases short, with 10 bases between. CDR1 is SGHNT, CDR2 YENEEA, per germline. The CDR3 region is CASSLGGPHSYEQYF. In DNA form, the CDR3 reads TGTGCCAGCAGCTTAGGTGGGCCGCACTCCTACGAGCAGTACTTC.

The rearrangement uses TRBV6-5 and TRBJ2-3; D not certain. The V gene lost 7 bases and the J gene lost 0 bases, with 5 bases spanning the gap. Germline V gene lookup returns CDR1 MNHEY and CDR2 SVGAGI. The CDR3 is made up of 12 amino acids. The CDR3 protein is CASMRSTDTQYF. CDR3 coding DNA: TGTGCCAGCATGAGGAGCACAGATACGCAGTATTTT.

The chain links TRBV7-6 to TRBJ2-6; D is perhaps TRBD1 (6 bases). V was trimmed by 2 bases and J by 0 bases, leaving 14 bases between them. Germline V CDR1 and CDR2: SGHVS, FNYEAQ. This CDR3 has 18 amino acids. The chain's CDR3 is CASSLTTGSLSGANVLTF. The CDR3 DNA follows: TGTGCCAGCAGCTTAACGACAGGTTCCCTCTCTGGGGCCAACGTCCTGACTTTC.

This clone occurred once. The chain has TRBV3-1 (or the pseudogene TRBV3-2) and TRBJ2-3; D might be TRBD2 (5 bases). CDR1 and CDR2 (germline): LGHDT, YNNKEL (reference sequence). The CDR3 totals 16 residues. With 0 bases removed from V and 5 bases from J, the gap between germline ends came to 15 bases. DNA of the CDR3: TGTGCCAGCAGCCAAGACTTGCGGCTAGCTGTAGATACGCAGTATTTT. Translation: CASSQDLRLAVDTQYF.

This clone has more than one count but fewer than ten. This rearrangement joins TRBV24-1 to TRBJ2-1; unclear D gene. V was trimmed by 1 base and J by 8 bases, leaving 11 bases between them. The CDR3 totals 14 residues. CDR1 and CDR2 (germline): KGHDR, SFDVKD. The DNA of the CDR3 is TGTGCCACCAGTGATTTCACGGTTACCGATGAGCAGTTCTTC. It specifies CATSDFTVTDEQFF.